The present T cell receptor (beta chain) was sequenced within a study of shared clonotypes between healthy human individuals. Study information: Per-donor plates numbered three CD4 naive, three CD4 memory, two CD8 naive and one CD8 memory.

The count of this clone is one. Its antigen is not identified. Notes on the study in general: Although depth was large, rarefaction showed that sequencing of the sorted subsets was incomplete.

The CD4+ fraction was divided into a CD45RA+ naive subset and a CD45RA-negative memory subset. The germline gives CDR1 KGHSH, CDR2 LQKENI. Trimming removed 6 bases from V and 2 bases from J; junction bases left unmatched: 10. This CDR3 is 15 amino acids long. Using immunoSEQ multiplex PCR, the repertoire was profiled, and TCRdb retains in-frame clones only, with some absent. The sample includes 1.6 million or so clones, approximately 97% of them seen just once. Sample: naive CD4+ T cells sorted from blood. The sample's subset: CD45RA+ positively selected. The clonotype was recovered from a man aged 30 to 39 in good health. J is TRBJ2-7 and V is TRBV18; 7 bases fit TRBD2. The CDR3 nucleotides are TGTGCCAGCTCGTTCTCGCGGGAGAGAACCTACGAGCAGTACTTC. Its protein is CASSFSRERTYEQYF.